These T cell receptor beta chains were read from a single sample in a study of blood T cell repertoires in COVID-19. Repertoires were generated with immunoSEQ multiplex PCR, while TCRdb's copy carries only in-frame clones and drops some. Of 260,000 or so clones in the sample, 70% to 90% were seen once. The source material was PBMCs or T cells enriched from blood (not recorded which). The receptors originated from a man between 18 and 29 years old who had recovered from COVID-19. Both conserved end residues are part of each CDR3. Not every row has a clone size; where given, it reads once, few, many or a size class.

CDR3 length: 16; J gene: TRBJ1-3; V gene: TRBV5-1; clone size: .; CDR3 protein: CASSLTGATSGNTIYF
CDR3 length: 15; J gene: TRBJ2-3; V gene: TRBV28; clone size: once; CDR3 protein: CASSQLAGVADTQYF
CDR3 length: 14; J gene: TRBJ2-7; V gene: TRBV11-2; clone size: .; CDR3 protein: CASSPPGKPYEQYF
CDR3 length: 15; J gene: TRBJ1-3; V gene: TRBV15; clone size: .; CDR3 protein: CATSRDSVQAHTIYF
CDR3 length: 16; J gene: TRBJ1-3; V gene: TRBV4-2; clone size: .; CDR3 protein: CASSQVGGQVRNTIYF
CDR3 length: 14; J gene: TRBJ1-4; V gene: TRBV30; clone size: few; CDR3 protein: CAWSDRIVGPKLFF
CDR3 length: 13; J gene: TRBJ1-1; V gene: TRBV7-2; clone size: .; CDR3 protein: CASSLWGATEAFF
CDR3 length: 14; J gene: TRBJ2-7; V gene: TRBV19; clone size: .; CDR3 protein: CASSITGTPYEQYF
CDR3 length: 20; J gene: TRBJ2-1; V gene: TRBV28; clone size: .; CDR3 protein: CASSPLSTSGSTRSINEQFF
CDR3 length: 15; J gene: TRBJ2-2; V gene: TRBV7-9; clone size: .; CDR3 protein: CASSITSGNTGELFF
CDR3 length: 14; J gene: TRBJ2-5; V gene: TRBV10-3; clone size: few; CDR3 protein: CAISGQGGRETQYF
CDR3 length: 13; J gene: TRBJ1-1; V gene: TRBV30; clone size: .; CDR3 protein: CAWSVEGASEAFF
CDR3 length: 15; J gene: TRBJ2-6; V gene: TRBV24-1; clone size: .; CDR3 protein: CATSDPQVGANVLTF
CDR3 length: 13; J gene: TRBJ1-2; V gene: TRBV5-8; clone size: .; CDR3 protein: CATRDSTVYGYTF
CDR3 length: 15; J gene: TRBJ2-6; V gene: TRBV27; clone size: .; CDR3 protein: CASSLFGSGANVLTF
CDR3 length: 15; J gene: TRBJ2-6; V gene: TRBV6-6; clone size: .; CDR3 protein: CASSTQGSGANVLTF
CDR3 length: 12; J gene: TRBJ1-2; V gene: TRBV28; clone size: .; CDR3 protein: CASSIRGYGYTF
CDR3 length: 16; J gene: TRBJ2-2; V gene: TRBV5-1; clone size: .; CDR3 protein: CASSPGLAGGGGELFF
CDR3 length: 16; J gene: TRBJ1-4; V gene: TRBV9; clone size: .; CDR3 protein: CASSVGTGQGPEKLFF
CDR3 length: 13; J gene: TRBJ2-7; V gene: TRBV4-2; clone size: .; CDR3 protein: CASSRGGSYEQYF
CDR3 length: 15; J gene: TRBJ1-1; V gene: TRBV7-9; clone size: .; CDR3 protein: CASSLDRDLRAEAFF
CDR3 length: 13; J gene: TRBJ1-2; V gene: TRBV3-1/TRBV3-2; clone size: .; CDR3 protein: CASSPGDRSGYTF
CDR3 length: 16; J gene: TRBJ2-5; V gene: TRBV4-2; clone size: .; CDR3 protein: CASSQNPAGGIETQYF
CDR3 length: 13; J gene: TRBJ1-2; V gene: TRBV2; clone size: .; CDR3 protein: CASQSPGQGYNTF
CDR3 length: 12; J gene: TRBJ1-4; V gene: TRBV30; clone size: .; CDR3 protein: CAWSLRGEKLFF
CDR3 length: 15; J gene: TRBJ2-1; V gene: TRBV27; clone size: .; CDR3 protein: CASSFRGRSNNEQFF
CDR3 length: 15; J gene: TRBJ2-7; V gene: TRBV30; clone size: .; CDR3 protein: CAWRDRKSASYEQYF
CDR3 length: 15; J gene: TRBJ1-5; V gene: TRBV4-2; clone size: .; CDR3 protein: CASSHNRGDNQPQHF
CDR3 length: 15; J gene: TRBJ2-7; V gene: TRBV3-1/TRBV3-2; clone size: .; CDR3 protein: CASSPGTGGPGEQYF
CDR3 length: 14; J gene: TRBJ1-3; V gene: TRBV6-5; clone size: few; CDR3 protein: CASSYDRQGNTIYF
CDR3 length: 14; J gene: TRBJ1-2; V gene: TRBV19; clone size: .; CDR3 protein: CASVPGGAFYGYTF
CDR3 length: 11; J gene: TRBJ1-1; V gene: TRBV7-8; clone size: once; CDR3 protein: CASSSDTEAFF
CDR3 length: 14; J gene: TRBJ1-1; V gene: TRBV7-2; clone size: .; CDR3 protein: CASSLMGSNTEAFF
CDR3 length: 16; J gene: TRBJ2-1; V gene: TRBV27; clone size: .; CDR3 protein: CASSSGTGLTYNEQFF
CDR3 length: 15; J gene: TRBJ2-2; V gene: TRBV5-5; clone size: .; CDR3 protein: CASSVGTTNTGELFF
CDR3 length: 12; J gene: TRBJ2-7; V gene: TRBV6-5; clone size: once; CDR3 protein: CASSPGGYEQYF
CDR3 length: 15; J gene: TRBJ2-3; V gene: TRBV5-1; clone size: .; CDR3 protein: CASSAGRPALDTQYF
CDR3 length: 14; J gene: TRBJ1-6; V gene: TRBV15; clone size: .; CDR3 protein: CATSVGQGNSPLHF
CDR3 length: 13; J gene: TRBJ2-7; V gene: TRBV5-1; clone size: .; CDR3 protein: CASSFNGRGEQYF
CDR3 length: 14; J gene: TRBJ2-1; V gene: TRBV6-5; clone size: .; CDR3 protein: CASSGTGGSDEQFF
CDR3 length: 14; J gene: TRBJ1-1; V gene: TRBV7-6; clone size: .; CDR3 protein: CASSLGAGETEAFF